This record looks at one TCR beta chain sequence and its context. What it recognizes is unknown. This entry belongs to a study of T cell responses to AZD1222 COVID-19 vaccine. Overall study: Investigators merged groups given second doses at roughly 4 or roughly 12 weeks. Overall study findings and caveats: A rise in Spike-specific TCR breadth and depth followed two AZD1222 doses.

The method was immunoSEQ multiplex PCR; TCRdb's version includes in-frame clones alone and lacks a portion of them. The sample records fewer than 150,000 clones, approximately 90% being singletons. V gave up 2 bases and J gave up 4 bases, with 11 bases separating them. Germline CDR1 is SGHNT and CDR2 is YYREEE (reference sequence). There are 14 residues in the CDR3. The sequence was obtained from an adult in good health. The J gene is TRBJ2-3, the V gene TRBV5-4; no clear D. The sequencing here drew on peripheral blood, taken on day 0 of AZD1222 vaccination. CDR3 sequence (DNA): TGTGCCAGCAGCTTCCCGCTGCGCGCAGATACGCAGTATTTT. Amino acid sequence: CASSFPLRADTQYF.